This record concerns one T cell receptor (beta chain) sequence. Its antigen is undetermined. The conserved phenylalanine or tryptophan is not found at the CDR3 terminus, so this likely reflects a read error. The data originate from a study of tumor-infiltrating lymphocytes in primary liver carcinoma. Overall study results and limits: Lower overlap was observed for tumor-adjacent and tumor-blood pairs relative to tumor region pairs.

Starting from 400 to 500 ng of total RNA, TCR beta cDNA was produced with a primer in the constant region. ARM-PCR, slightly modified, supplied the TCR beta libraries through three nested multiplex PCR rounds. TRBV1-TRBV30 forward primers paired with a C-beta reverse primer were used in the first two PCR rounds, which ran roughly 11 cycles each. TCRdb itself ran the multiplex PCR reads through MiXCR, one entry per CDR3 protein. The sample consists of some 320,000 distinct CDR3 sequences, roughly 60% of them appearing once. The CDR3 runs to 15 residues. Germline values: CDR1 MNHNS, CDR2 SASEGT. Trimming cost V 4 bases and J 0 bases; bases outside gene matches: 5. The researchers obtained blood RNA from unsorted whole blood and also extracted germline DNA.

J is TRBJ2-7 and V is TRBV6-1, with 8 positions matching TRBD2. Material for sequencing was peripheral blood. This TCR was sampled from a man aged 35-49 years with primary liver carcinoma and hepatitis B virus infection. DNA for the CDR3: TGTGCCAGCAGTGTCGAGCGGGGGCCCTCCTACGAGCAGTACTCC. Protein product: CASSVERGPSYEQYS.